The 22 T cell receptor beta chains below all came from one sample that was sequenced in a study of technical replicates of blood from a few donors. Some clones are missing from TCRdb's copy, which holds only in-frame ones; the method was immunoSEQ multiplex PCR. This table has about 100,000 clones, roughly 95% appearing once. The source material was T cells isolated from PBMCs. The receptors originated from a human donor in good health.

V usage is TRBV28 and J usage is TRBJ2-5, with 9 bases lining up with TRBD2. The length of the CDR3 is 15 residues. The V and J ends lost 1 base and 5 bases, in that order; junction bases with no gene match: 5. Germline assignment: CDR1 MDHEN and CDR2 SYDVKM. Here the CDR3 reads CASSLFWAGGETQYF. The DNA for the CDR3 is TGTGCCAGCAGTTTATTTTGGGCGGGAGGGGAGACCCAGTACTTC.

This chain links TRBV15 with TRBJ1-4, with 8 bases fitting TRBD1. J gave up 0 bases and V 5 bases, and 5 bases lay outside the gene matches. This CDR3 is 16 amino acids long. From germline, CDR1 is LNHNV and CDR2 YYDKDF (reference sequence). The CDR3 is CATSLDRGSTNEKLFF. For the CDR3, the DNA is TGTGCCACCAGCCTCGACAGGGGATCAACTAATGAAAAACTGTTTTTT.

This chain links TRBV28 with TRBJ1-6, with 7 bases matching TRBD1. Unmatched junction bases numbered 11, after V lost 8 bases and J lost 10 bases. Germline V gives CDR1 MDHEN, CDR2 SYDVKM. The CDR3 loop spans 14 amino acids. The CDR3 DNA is TGTGCCAGCCACCCAGGGGGAGTGGGATCACCCCTCCACTTT. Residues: CASHPGGVGSPLHF.

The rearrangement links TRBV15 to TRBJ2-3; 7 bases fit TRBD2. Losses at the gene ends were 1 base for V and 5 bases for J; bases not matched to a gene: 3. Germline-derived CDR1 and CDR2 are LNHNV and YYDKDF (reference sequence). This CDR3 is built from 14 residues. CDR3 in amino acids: CATSRGDYIDTQYF. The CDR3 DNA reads TGTGCCACCAGCAGAGGGGACTACATAGATACGCAGTATTTT. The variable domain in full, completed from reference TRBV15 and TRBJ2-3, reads DAMVIQNPRYQVTQFGKPVTLSCSQTLNHNVMYWYQQKSSQAPKLLFHYYDKDFNNEADTPDNFQSRRPNTSFCFLDIRSPGLGDTAMYLCATSRGDYIDTQYFGPGTRLTVL.

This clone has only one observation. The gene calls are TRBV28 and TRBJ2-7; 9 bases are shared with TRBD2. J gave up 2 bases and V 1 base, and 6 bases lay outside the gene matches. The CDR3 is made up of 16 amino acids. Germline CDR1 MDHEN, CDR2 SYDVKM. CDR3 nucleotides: TGTGCCAGCAGTTTATTGGGAGGCGGGAGGGCCTACGAGCAGTACTTC. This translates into CASSLLGGGRAYEQYF.

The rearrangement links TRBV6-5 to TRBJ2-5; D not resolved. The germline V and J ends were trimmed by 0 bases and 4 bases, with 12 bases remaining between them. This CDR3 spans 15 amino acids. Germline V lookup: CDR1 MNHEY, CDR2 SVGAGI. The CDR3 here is CASSYSPSARETQYF. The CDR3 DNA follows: TGTGCCAGCAGTTACTCCCCCTCCGCGAGAGAGACCCAGTACTTC.

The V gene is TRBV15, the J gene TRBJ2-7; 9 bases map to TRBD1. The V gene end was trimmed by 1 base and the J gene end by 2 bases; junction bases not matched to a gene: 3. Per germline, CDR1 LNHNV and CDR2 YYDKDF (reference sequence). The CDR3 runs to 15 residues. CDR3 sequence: CATSRGGTGTYEQYF. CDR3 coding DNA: TGTGCCACCAGCAGAGGGGGGACAGGGACCTACGAGCAGTACTTC.

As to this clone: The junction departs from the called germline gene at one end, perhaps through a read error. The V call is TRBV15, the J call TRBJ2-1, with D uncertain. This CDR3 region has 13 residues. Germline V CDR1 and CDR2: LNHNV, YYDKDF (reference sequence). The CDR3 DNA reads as TGTGCCACCAGCAGAGCCGACGTTGGCGGTTGGGTCTTC. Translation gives CATSRADVGGWVF.

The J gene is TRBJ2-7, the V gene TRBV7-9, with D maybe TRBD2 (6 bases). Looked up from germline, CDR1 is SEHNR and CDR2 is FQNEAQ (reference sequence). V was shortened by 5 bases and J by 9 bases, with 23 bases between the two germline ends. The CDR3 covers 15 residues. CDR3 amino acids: CASSEGLGRVSWQYF. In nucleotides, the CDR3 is TGTGCCAGCAGCGAGGGACTCGGAAGGGTCTCATGGCAGTACTTC.

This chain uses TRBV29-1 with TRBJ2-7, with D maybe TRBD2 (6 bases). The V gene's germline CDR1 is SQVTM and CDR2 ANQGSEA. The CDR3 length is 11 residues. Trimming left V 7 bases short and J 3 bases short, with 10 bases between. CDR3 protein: CSGGEYYEQYF. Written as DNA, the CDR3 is TGCAGCGGGGGGGAATACTACGAGCAGTACTTC.

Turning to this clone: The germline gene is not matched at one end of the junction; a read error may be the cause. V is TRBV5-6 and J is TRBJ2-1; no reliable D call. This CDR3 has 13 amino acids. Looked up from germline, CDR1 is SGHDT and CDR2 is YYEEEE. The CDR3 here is CASSLDRYNEQFF. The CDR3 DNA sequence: TGTGCCAGCAGTTTGGACCGGTACAATGAGCAGTTCTTC.

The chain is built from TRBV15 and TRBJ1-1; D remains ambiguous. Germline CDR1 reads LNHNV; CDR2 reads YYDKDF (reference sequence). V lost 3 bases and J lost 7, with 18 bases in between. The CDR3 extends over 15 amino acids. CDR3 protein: CATSRGSEAMFEAFF. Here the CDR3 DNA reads TGTGCCACCAGCAGGGGTTCGGAAGCGATGTTTGAAGCTTTCTTT.

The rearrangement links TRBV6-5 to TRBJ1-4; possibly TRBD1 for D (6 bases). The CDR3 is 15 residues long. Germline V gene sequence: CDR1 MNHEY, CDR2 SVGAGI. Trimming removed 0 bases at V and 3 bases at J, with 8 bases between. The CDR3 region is CASSYSDRPNEKLFF. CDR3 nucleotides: TGTGCCAGCAGTTACTCAGACAGGCCTAATGAAAAACTGTTTTTT.

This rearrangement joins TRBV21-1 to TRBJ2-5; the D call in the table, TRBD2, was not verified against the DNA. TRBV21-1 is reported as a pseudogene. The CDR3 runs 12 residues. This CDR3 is CASGGFQETQYF. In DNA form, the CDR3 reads TGTGCCAGCGGGGGGTTCCAAGAGACCCAGTACTTC.

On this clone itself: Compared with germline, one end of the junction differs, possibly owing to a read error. For the CDR3, the DNA is TGTGCCAGCACCCAAGGACTCTACAATGAGCAGTTCTTC. Protein product: CASTQGLYNEQFF. V usage is TRBV14 and J usage is TRBJ2-1, with D possibly matching TRBD2 (5 bases). Per the germline V gene, CDR1 is SGHDN and CDR2 is FVKESK. The CDR3 totals 13 residues.

CDR3 sequence (DNA): TGTGCCAGCTCACCGGTAGGGGAAACTGAAGCTTTCTTT. This codes for CASSPVGETEAFF. V usage is TRBV18 and J usage is TRBJ1-1; D perhaps matches TRBD1 (5 bases). The germline V gene encodes CDR1 KGHSH and CDR2 LQKENI. Trimming pared 3 bases from V and 5 bases from J, leaving 10 bases between. CDR3 length: 13 amino acids.

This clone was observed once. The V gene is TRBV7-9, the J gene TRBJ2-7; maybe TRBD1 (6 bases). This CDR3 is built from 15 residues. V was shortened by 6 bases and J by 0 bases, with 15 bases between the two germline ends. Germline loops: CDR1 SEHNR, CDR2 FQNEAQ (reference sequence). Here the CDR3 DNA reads TGTGCCAGCAGTGAAAAGGACAGTTACTCCTACGAGCAGTACTTC. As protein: CASSEKDSYSYEQYF.

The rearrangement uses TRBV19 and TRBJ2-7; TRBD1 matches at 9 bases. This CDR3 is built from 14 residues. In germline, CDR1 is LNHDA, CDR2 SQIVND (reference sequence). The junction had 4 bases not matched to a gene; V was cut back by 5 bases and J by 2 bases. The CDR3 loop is CASSGDRVPYEQYF. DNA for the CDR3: TGTGCCAGTAGTGGGGACAGGGTGCCCTACGAGCAGTACTTC.

CDR3 sequence (DNA): TGTGCCAGCAGCCTAAACCGGGACAGGGCCCAGTACTTC. The encoded protein is CASSLNRDRAQYF. The genes are TRBV7-3 and TRBJ2-5; 9 bases are shared with TRBD1. Germline V CDR1 and CDR2: SGHTA, FQGTGA. The V gene end was trimmed by 5 bases and the J gene end by 9 bases; junction bases not matched to a gene: 7. The CDR3 extends over 13 amino acids.

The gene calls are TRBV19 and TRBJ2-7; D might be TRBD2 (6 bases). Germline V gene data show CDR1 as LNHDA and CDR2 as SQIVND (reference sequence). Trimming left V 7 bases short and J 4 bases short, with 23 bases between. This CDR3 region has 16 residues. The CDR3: CASTSGTLDSLYEQYF. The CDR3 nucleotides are TGTGCCAGTACTTCCGGGACTCTCGATTCCTTGTACGAGCAGTACTTC.

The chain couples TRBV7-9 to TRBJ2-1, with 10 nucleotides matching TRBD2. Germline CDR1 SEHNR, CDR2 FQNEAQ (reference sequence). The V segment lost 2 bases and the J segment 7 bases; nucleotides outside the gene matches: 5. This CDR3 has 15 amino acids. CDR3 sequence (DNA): TGTGCCAGCAGCTTACTTAGCGGGGGGAAAAATGAGCAGTTCTTC. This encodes CASSLLSGGKNEQFF.

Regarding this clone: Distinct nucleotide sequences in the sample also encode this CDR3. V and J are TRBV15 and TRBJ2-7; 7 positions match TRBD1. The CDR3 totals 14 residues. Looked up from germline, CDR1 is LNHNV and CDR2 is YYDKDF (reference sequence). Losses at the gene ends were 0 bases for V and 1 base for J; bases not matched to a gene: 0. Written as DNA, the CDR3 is TGTGCCACCAGCAGAGACAGGGGGTCCTACGAGCAGTACTTC. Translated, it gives CATSRDRGSYEQYF. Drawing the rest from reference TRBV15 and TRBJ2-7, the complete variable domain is DAMVIQNPRYQVTQFGKPVTLSCSQTLNHNVMYWYQQKSSQAPKLLFHYYDKDFNNEADTPDNFQSRRPNTSFCFLDIRSPGLGDTAMYLCATSRDRGSYEQYFGPGTRLTVT.